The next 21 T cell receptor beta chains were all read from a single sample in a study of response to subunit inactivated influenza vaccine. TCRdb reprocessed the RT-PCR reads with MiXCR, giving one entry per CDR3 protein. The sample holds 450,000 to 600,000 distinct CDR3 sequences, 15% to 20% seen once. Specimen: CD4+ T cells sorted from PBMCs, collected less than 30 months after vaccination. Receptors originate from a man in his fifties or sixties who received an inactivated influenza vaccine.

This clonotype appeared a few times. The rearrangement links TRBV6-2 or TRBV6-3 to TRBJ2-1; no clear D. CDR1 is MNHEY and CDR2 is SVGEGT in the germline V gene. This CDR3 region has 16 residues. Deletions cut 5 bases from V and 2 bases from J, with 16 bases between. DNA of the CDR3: TGTGCCAGCAGTGCTCGGACGGCCCGCACCTACAATGAGCAGTTCTTC. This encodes CASSARTARTYNEQFF.

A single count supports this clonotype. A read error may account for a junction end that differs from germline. The CDR3 loop reads CCASVVGSSPITDTQYF. In DNA, the CDR3 is TGCTGTGCCAGCGTCGTGGGATCCTCGCCTATCACAGATACGCAGTATTTT. The rearrangement links TRBV20-1 to TRBJ2-3, with unresolved D. This CDR3 has 17 amino acids. Germline lookup yields CDR1 DFQATT and CDR2 SNEGSKA (reference sequence).

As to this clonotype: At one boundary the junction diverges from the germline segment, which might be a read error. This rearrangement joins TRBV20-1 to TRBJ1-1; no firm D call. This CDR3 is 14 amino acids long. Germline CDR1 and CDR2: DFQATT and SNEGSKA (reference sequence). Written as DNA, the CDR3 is TGCAGTGCTAGAGCCCGTGTCATGAACGCTGAAGCTTTCTTT. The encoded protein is CSARARVMNAEAFF.

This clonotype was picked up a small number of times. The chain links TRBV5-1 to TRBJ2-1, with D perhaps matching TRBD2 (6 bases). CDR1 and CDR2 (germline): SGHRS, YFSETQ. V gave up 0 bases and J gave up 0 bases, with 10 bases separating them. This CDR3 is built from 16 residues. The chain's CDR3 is CASSLVASASYNEQFF. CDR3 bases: TGCGCCAGCAGCTTGGTTGCTAGCGCCTCCTACAATGAGCAGTTCTTC.

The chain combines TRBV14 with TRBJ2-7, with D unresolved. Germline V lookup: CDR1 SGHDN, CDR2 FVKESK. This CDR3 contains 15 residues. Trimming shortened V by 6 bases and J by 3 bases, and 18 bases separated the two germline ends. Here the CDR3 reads CASSEVGRNVYEQYF. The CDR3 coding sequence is TGTGCCAGCAGTGAAGTAGGACGGAATGTCTACGAGCAGTACTTC.

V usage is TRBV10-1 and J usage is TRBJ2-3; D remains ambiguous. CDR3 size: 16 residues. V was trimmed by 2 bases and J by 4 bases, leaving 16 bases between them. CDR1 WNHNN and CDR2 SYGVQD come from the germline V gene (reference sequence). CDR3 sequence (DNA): TGCGCCAGCAGTGAGGGAAAGACCTCGGGCGCAGATACGCAGTATTTT. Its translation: CASSEGKTSGADTQYF.

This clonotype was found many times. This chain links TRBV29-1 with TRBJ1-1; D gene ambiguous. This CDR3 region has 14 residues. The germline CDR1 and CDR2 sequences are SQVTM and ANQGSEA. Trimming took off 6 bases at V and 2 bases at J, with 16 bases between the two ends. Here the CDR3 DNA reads TGCAGCGTCCAATCTGGGTCTCTCAACACTGAAGCTTTCTTT. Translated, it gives CSVQSGSLNTEAFF.

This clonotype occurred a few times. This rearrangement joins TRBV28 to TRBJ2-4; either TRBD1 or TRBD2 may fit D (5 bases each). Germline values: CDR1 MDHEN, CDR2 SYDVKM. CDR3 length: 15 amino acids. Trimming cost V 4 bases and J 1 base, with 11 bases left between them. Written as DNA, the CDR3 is TGTGCCAGCAGTTCCGCCGGGGCGGCCAAAAACATTCAGTACTTC. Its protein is CASSSAGAAKNIQYF.

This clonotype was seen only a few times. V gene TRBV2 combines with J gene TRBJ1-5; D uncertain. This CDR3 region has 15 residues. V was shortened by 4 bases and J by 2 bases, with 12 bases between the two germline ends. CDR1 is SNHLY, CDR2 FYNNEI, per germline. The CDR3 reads CASSVGFTGNQPQHF. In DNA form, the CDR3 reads TGTGCCAGCAGTGTGGGGTTTACTGGCAATCAGCCCCAGCATTTT.

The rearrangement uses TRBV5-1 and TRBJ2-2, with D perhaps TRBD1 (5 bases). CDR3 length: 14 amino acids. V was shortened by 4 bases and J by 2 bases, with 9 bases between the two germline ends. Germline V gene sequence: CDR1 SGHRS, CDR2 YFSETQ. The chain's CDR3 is CASSTGQNTGELFF. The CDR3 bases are TGCGCCAGCAGCACCGGACAAAACACCGGGGAGCTGTTTTTT.

The CDR3 here is CSVAGTYNEQFF. CDR3 nucleotide sequence: TGCAGCGTGGCGGGGACCTACAATGAGCAGTTCTTC. The chain couples TRBV29-1 to TRBJ2-1, with D possibly being TRBD2 (6 bases). Germline CDR1 is SQVTM and CDR2 is ANQGSEA. V was clipped by 6 bases and J by 2 bases, with 8 bases between them. The CDR3 runs to 12 residues.

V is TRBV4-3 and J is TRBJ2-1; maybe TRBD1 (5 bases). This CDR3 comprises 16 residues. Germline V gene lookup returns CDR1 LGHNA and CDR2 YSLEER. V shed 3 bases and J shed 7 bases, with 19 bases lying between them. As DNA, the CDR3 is TGCGCCAGCAGCCAGGATCATAGTGGCAGGGCGAATGAGCAGTTCTTC. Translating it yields CASSQDHSGRANEQFF.

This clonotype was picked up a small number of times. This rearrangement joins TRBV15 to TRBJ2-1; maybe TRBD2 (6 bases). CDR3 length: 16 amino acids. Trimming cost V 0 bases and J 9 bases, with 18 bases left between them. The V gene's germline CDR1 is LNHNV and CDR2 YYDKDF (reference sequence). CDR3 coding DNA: TGTGCCACCAGCAGAGATCAGGCCCTTATCGGGGGTGAGCAGTTCTTC. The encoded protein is CATSRDQALIGGEQFF.

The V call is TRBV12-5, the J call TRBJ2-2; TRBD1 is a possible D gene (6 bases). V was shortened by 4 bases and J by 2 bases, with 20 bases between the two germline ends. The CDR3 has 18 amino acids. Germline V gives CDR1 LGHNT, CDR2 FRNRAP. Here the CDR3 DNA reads TGTGCTAGTGGTTCGAGGACAGAATCGATGCTAAACACCGGGGAGCTGTTTTTT. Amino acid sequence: CASGSRTESMLNTGELFF.

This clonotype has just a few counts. This CDR3 reads CSARDDGSGSTDTQYF. The CDR3, as DNA: TGCAGTGCTAGAGATGACGGGAGCGGGAGCACAGATACGCAGTATTTT. The chain joins TRBV20-1 to TRBJ2-3, with TRBD2 as a possible D gene (6 bases). Germline V gene data show CDR1 as DFQATT and CDR2 as SNEGSKA (reference sequence). V dropped 0 bases and J dropped 0 bases, with 13 bases sitting between them. The CDR3 is made up of 16 amino acids.

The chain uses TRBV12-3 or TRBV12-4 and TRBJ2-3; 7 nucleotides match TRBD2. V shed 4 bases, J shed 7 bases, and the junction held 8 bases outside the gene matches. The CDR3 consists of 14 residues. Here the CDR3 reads CASSSLGEGNTQYF. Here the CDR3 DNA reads TGTGCCAGCAGTTCCCTAGGGGAGGGGAATACGCAGTATTTT.

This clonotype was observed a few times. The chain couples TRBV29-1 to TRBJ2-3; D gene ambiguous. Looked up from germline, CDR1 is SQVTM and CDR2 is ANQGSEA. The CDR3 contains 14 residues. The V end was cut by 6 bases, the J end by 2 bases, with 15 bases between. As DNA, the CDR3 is TGCAGCGTGCAGCTAGGGCCGTACACAGATACGCAGTATTTT. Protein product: CSVQLGPYTDTQYF.

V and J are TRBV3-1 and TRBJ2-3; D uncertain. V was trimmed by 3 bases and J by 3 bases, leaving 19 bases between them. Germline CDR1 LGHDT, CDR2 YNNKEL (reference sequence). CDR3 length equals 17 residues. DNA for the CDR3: TGTGCCAGCAGCCATACTTTTACCCCTCGTGGAACAGATACGCAGTATTTT. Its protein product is CASSHTFTPRGTDTQYF.

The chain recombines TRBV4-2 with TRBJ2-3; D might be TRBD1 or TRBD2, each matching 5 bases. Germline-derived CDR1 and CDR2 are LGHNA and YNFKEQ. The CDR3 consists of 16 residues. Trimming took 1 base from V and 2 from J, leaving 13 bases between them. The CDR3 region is CASSQGGSRHTDTQYF. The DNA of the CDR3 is TGTGCCAGCAGCCAAGGGGGGTCCCGGCACACAGATACGCAGTATTTT.

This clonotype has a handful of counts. CDR3 nucleotides: TGCAGTGCTAGAGCACGGGACGGACCTGTGTCCCTCCACTTT. It encodes CSARARDGPVSLHF. V usage is TRBV20-1 and J usage is TRBJ1-6; weak D call: TRBD1 (5 bases). The CDR3 spans 14 residues. Germline values: CDR1 DFQATT, CDR2 SNEGSKA (reference sequence). The V gene lost 1 base and the J gene lost 14 bases, with 18 bases spanning the gap.

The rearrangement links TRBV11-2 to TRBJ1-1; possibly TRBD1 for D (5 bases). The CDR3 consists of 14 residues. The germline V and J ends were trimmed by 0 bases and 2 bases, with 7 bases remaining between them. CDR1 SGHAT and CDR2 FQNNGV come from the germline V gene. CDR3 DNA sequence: TGTGCCAGCAGCTTAGATCAGGGTAACACTGAAGCTTTCTTT. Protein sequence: CASSLDQGNTEAFF.